This entry lists 9 T cell receptor beta chains sequenced from one sample in a study of T cell changes during pregnancy in multiple sclerosis. Assay used: immunoSEQ multiplex PCR; TCRdb lists only in-frame clones, some missing. The sample yields around 100,000 clones, roughly 93% seen once. The sequenced sample was peripheral blood, obtained before pregnancy. Every receptor here comes from a female donor with multiple sclerosis, enrolled in a pregnancy study.

The chain couples TRBV7-9 to TRBJ1-3; the D gene is possibly TRBD1 (5 bases). Between the trimmed V and J ends, which lost 5 bases and 0 bases, there was a span of 11 bases. The CDR3 loop spans 15 amino acids. Germline CDR1 is SEHNR and CDR2 is FQNEAQ (reference sequence). The DNA of the CDR3 is TGTGCCAGCAGCCGCAGGGAGGCCTCTGGAAACACCATATATTTT. Translation gives CASSRREASGNTIYF.

The chain combines TRBV9 with TRBJ2-7; the D gene is possibly TRBD1 (6 bases). Trimming pared 0 bases from V and 5 bases from J, leaving 12 bases between. The CDR3 has 14 amino acids. The germline V gene has CDR1 SGDLS and CDR2 YYNGEE. The CDR3, as DNA: TGTGCCAGCAGCGTAGAGGGCAGGGGCCACGAGCAGTACTTC. Its translation: CASSVEGRGHEQYF.

This clone appeared a single time. This chain joins TRBV4-2 and TRBJ2-1; tentative D call: TRBD2 (5 bases). Trimming took off 3 bases at V and 0 bases at J, with 18 bases between the two ends. Germline CDR1 is LGHNA and CDR2 is YNFKEQ. This CDR3 comprises 18 residues. The CDR3 loop is CASSHLPGFSSSYNEQFF. The CDR3 nucleotides are TGTGCCAGCAGCCACCTCCCGGGGTTTTCGAGCTCCTACAATGAGCAGTTCTTC.

The chain employs TRBV2 and TRBJ1-5; 12 positions agree with TRBD1. Germline loops: CDR1 SNHLY, CDR2 FYNNEI. The CDR3 consists of 15 residues. Trimming took 5 bases from V and 3 from J; bases not matched to a gene: 2. In DNA, the CDR3 is TGTGCCAGCAGTAAGGGACAGGGGGCCAATCAGCCCCAGCATTTT. It codes for CASSKGQGANQPQHF.

This chain connects TRBV6-1 to TRBJ2-1; 9 positions agree with TRBD1. Unmatched junction bases numbered 6, after V lost 2 bases and J lost 7 bases. The CDR3 covers 15 residues. Germline V lookup: CDR1 MNHNS, CDR2 SASEGT. The CDR3 is CASSERTGVGNEQFF. The CDR3 region has the DNA TGTGCCAGCAGTGAAAGGACAGGGGTGGGGAATGAGCAGTTCTTC.

CDR3 sequence: CASSSSGLAGIEQFF. The CDR3 DNA sequence: TGTGCCAGCAGTTCTTCTGGACTAGCGGGAATTGAGCAGTTCTTC. The V call is TRBV6-5, the J call TRBJ2-1; 12 bases match TRBD2. Germline CDR1 reads MNHEY; CDR2 reads SVGAGI. Trimming cost V 4 bases and J 9 bases; bases outside gene matches: 7. This CDR3 contains 15 residues.

The chain has TRBV27 and TRBJ2-3; TRBD2 matches at 9 bases. The CDR3 runs 15 residues. The germline gives CDR1 MNHEY, CDR2 SMNVEV (reference sequence). V lost 6 bases to trimming and J lost 5 bases; unmatched junction nucleotides: 9. The chain's CDR3 is CASSLGRLAEDTQYF. CDR3 nucleotide sequence: TGTGCCAGCAGCCTCGGCAGACTAGCGGAAGATACGCAGTATTTT.

This chain uses TRBV13 with TRBJ2-1, with 7 bases aligning to TRBD1. J was trimmed by 5 bases and V by 5 bases; bases with no gene match: 12. Looked up from germline, CDR1 is PRHDT and CDR2 is FYEKMQ (reference sequence). The CDR3 runs 16 residues. The CDR3 loop reads CASSPPLRGYDNEQFF. Written as DNA, the CDR3 is TGTGCCAGCAGCCCACCACTCAGGGGGTATGACAATGAGCAGTTCTTC.

This chain uses TRBV25-1 with TRBJ1-2, with D possibly TRBD1 on 5 matching bases. Trimming cost V 0 bases and J 7 bases, with 12 bases left between them. The CDR3 is 14 residues long. The germline CDR1 and CDR2 sequences are MGHDK and SYGVNS. As DNA, the CDR3 is TGTGCCAGCAGTGAATATGGAGGGGTGACTGGCTACACCTTC. Protein sequence: CASSEYGGVTGYTF.